These T cell receptor beta chains were read from a single sample in a study of radiotherapy plus CTLA-4 blockade in lung cancer. TCRdb's table, derived via immunoSEQ multiplex PCR, lists solely in-frame clones and lacks some. The sample shows 75,000 to 100,000 clones, about 91% of them seen only once. The starting material was peripheral blood, obtained from a patient treated with radiotherapy plus ipilimumab. The receptor set was obtained from a human donor with non-small cell lung cancer that progressed on radiotherapy plus ipilimumab. Both conserved end residues are part of each CDR3. Each record gives: clone size, J gene, D gene, CDR3 length, V gene, CDR3 DNA, CDR3 protein. D genes are given only for firm matches. The size entry is marked missing in some rows and otherwise reads once, few, many or a size class.

once	TRBJ1-4	TRBD1	13	TRBV5-1	TGCGCCAGCAGCTTGACAGGGGGCGCAAAACTGTTTTTT	CASSLTGGAKLFF
NA	TRBJ1-5	NA	14	TRBV7-9	TGTGCCAGCAGCTGGACAGAAAGCAATCAGCCCCAGCATTTT	CASSWTESNQPQHF
once	TRBJ1-2	NA	12	TRBV6-1	TGTGCCAGCAATCCGGGTTTCAAGGGCTACACCTTC	CASNPGFKGYTF
NA	TRBJ2-7	NA	17	TRBV5-4	TGTGCCAGCAGCTTGTACCGGGGCGGGGTGAGCTCCTACGAGCAGTACTTC	CASSLYRGGVSSYEQYF
NA	TRBJ1-2	NA	14	TRBV5-5	TGTGCCAGCAGCGGTGCTTGGGGCGGAATGGGCTACACCTTC	CASSGAWGGMGYTF
NA	TRBJ1-1	NA	13	TRBV19	TGTGCCAGTATCGGACGGGGGAACACTGAAGCTTTCTTT	CASIGRGNTEAFF
once	TRBJ2-5	NA	16	TRBV23-1	TGCGCCAGCAGTCAATCGTGGCAGACGTACCAAGAGACCCAGTACTTC	CASSQSWQTYQETQYF
few	TRBJ1-3	NA	14	TRBV5-1	TGCGCCAGCAGACCCACAGGGACTGGAAACACCATATATTTT	CASRPTGTGNTIYF
NA	TRBJ2-3	TRBD2	14	TRBV27	TGTGCCAGCAGGGCTAGCGGGAGGTCAGATACGCAGTATTTT	CASRASGRSDTQYF
NA	TRBJ2-1	TRBD2	15	TRBV5-1	TGCGCCAGCAGCTCCCTGGCCAGCGGGAGTAATGAGCAGTTCTTC	CASSSLASGSNEQFF
NA	TRBJ2-2	TRBD2	14	TRBV10-3	TGTGCCACGAGCCCTAGCGGAGACACCGGGGAGCTGTTTTTT	CATSPSGDTGELFF
once	TRBJ2-7	NA	14	TRBV5-4	TGTGCCAGCAGCTTGGACAGGTCCTCCTACGAGCAGTACTTC	CASSLDRSSYEQYF
NA	TRBJ1-1	NA	12	TRBV16	TGTGCCAGCAGCCGGGGGGACACTGAAGCTTTCTTT	CASSRGDTEAFF
NA	TRBJ1-2	NA	15	TRBV15	TGTGCCACCAGCACCTTAGGACCGACGCACTATGGCTACACCTTC	CATSTLGPTHYGYTF
NA	TRBJ2-7	NA	12	TRBV27	TGTGCCAGCAGTTCGGGTTTCCACGAGCAGTACTTC	CASSSGFHEQYF
once	TRBJ1-5	TRBD1	14	TRBV27	TGTGCCAGCAGTTTGCGACAGGGGGCCCAGCCCCAGCATTTT	CASSLRQGAQPQHF
NA	TRBJ1-3	NA	16	TRBV10-3	TGTGCCATCAGTGAGTCCCGACAGACCTCTGGAAACACCATATATTTT	CAISESRQTSGNTIYF
NA	TRBJ2-7	TRBD2	14	TRBV5-6	TGTGCCAGCAGCACAGGACTAGCGGATTACGAGCAGTACTTC	CASSTGLADYEQYF
NA	TRBJ2-1	TRBD2	15	TRBV10-3	TGTGCCATCAGTGAGTCGGCGGGAGTATACAATGAGCAGTTCTTC	CAISESAGVYNEQFF
NA	TRBJ2-7	NA	16	TRBV19	TGTGCCAGTAGTATGGTGTTCGCTGACTCTGGATACGAGCAGTACTTC	CASSMVFADSGYEQYF
NA	TRBJ2-1	NA	12	TRBV6-4	TGTGCCAGCAGTGACTCGTGGAGGCAGCAGTTCTTC	CASSDSWRQQFF
NA	TRBJ1-1	TRBD1	14	TRBV7-3	TGTGCCAGCAGCTCGACAGGGATGAACACTGAAGCTTTCTTT	CASSSTGMNTEAFF
NA	TRBJ2-7	TRBD1	16	TRBV27	TGTGCCAGCAGTTTAACAGGACAGGGGGCGGGTTACGAGCAGTACTTC	CASSLTGQGAGYEQYF
NA	TRBJ1-2	NA	17	TRBV7-9	TGTGCCAGCAGCACCGGAGACGGAGTCAACCCAGTTTATGGCTACACCTTC	CASSTGDGVNPVYGYTF
NA	TRBJ2-5	NA	14	TRBV5-1	TGCGCCAGCAGCTTGATAGGGGTCCAAGAGACCCAGTACTTC	CASSLIGVQETQYF
NA	TRBJ2-7	TRBD2	13	TRBV27	TGTGCCAGCAGGGCGGGAGGGACCTACGAGCAGTACTTC	CASRAGGTYEQYF
once	TRBJ1-2	NA	13	TRBV6-6	TGTGCCAGCAGTTACTTGGACGTTCGGGGCTACACCTTC	CASSYLDVRGYTF
NA	TRBJ2-7	NA	12	TRBV29-1	TGCAGCGGGAGGACACACGCGGGGGAGCAGTACTTC	CSGRTHAGEQYF
NA	TRBJ1-1	NA	15	TRBV7-3	TGTGCCAGCAGCTTAAATAGGCAGCCGAACACTGAAGCTTTCTTT	CASSLNRQPNTEAFF
once	TRBJ2-7	TRBD2	16	TRBV4-1	TGCGCCAGCAGCCAAGATGGGACTAGCGTAACCTACGAGCAGTACTTC	CASSQDGTSVTYEQYF
NA	TRBJ2-2	NA	15	TRBV5-1	TGCGCCAGCAGCTTCTCGGGTTCGAACACCGGGGAGCTGTTTTTT	CASSFSGSNTGELFF
NA	TRBJ2-1	NA	17	TRBV15	TGTGCCACCAGCAGGTGGACCGGATTAAACTCCTACAATGAGCAGTTCTTC	CATSRWTGLNSYNEQFF
NA	TRBJ1-2	NA	19	TRBV5-1	TGCGCCAGCAGCTTGAATGGGCTAACGGTAAATCCAGCTAACTATGGCTACACCTTC	CASSLNGLTVNPANYGYTF
NA	TRBJ1-2	NA	11	TRBV30	TGTGCCTGGAGTGTGGGGGTTGGCTACACCTTC	CAWSVGVGYTF
once	TRBJ2-1	TRBD2	15	TRBV27	TGTGCCAGCAGACAGGGACTAGCGGGGTACAATGAGCAGTTCTTC	CASRQGLAGYNEQFF
NA	TRBJ2-6	NA	16	TRBV19	TGTGCCAGTAGCATACGACGGGTAGGGGGGGCCAACGTCCTGACTTTC	CASSIRRVGGANVLTF
NA	TRBJ2-1	NA	12	TRBV30	TGTGCCTGGAGTGTAGGTTTCAATGAGCAGTTCTTC	CAWSVGFNEQFF
NA	TRBJ2-2	NA	12	TRBV2	TGTGCCAGCATGCAGAACACCGGGGAGCTGTTTTTT	CASMQNTGELFF
NA	TRBJ1-2	NA	14	TRBV4-2	TGTGCCAGCAGCCAAGGGCCGACAGTCCAAGGCTACACCTTC	CASSQGPTVQGYTF
few	TRBJ2-5	NA	14	TRBV12-1	TGTGCCAGCAGGAGGGGAGGGCCCTCGGAGACCCAGTACTTC	CASRRGGPSETQYF
NA	TRBJ1-1	NA	15	TRBV11-2	TGTGCCAGCAGCTTAGGAACGTATTCGAACACTGAAGCTTTCTTT	CASSLGTYSNTEAFF
NA	TRBJ2-1	NA	13	TRBV5-1	TGCGCCAGCAGCTCCAATACCGGGACTCAGCAGTTCTTC	CASSSNTGTQQFF